The next 10 T cell receptor beta chains were all read from a single sample in a study of blood T cell repertoires in COVID-19. TCRdb's table, derived via immunoSEQ multiplex PCR, lists solely in-frame clones and lacks some. The sample has roughly 400,000 clones; around 92% are singletons. Sequencing was performed on PBMCs or T cells enriched from blood (not recorded which). The receptor source for this set is a woman in her twenties or thirties who had recovered from COVID-19.

The rearrangement links TRBV7-9 to TRBJ1-4, with TRBD1 identical over 7 bases. With 5 bases clipped from V and 7 bases from J, the junction kept 4 bases outside the gene matches. This CDR3 region has 13 residues. The V gene's germline CDR1 is SEHNR and CDR2 FQNEAQ (reference sequence). The CDR3 sequence: CASSLGQVEKLFF. Here the CDR3 DNA reads TGTGCCAGCAGCCTCGGACAGGTTGAAAAACTGTTTTTT.

J is TRBJ2-1 and V is TRBV4-3, with 8 bases identical to TRBD1. After removal of 3 bases from V and 6 bases from J, the junction contained 10 bases not matched to a gene. This CDR3 contains 16 residues. The germline gives CDR1 LGHNA, CDR2 YSLEER. Written as DNA, the CDR3 is TGCGCCAGCAGCCAGTTCGTCCAGGGGGCCTCCAATGAGCAGTTCTTC. Encoded protein: CASSQFVQGASNEQFF.

The chain carries TRBV19 and TRBJ2-7; 8 nucleotides match TRBD2. CDR1 and CDR2 from the germline V gene are LNHDA and SQIVND (reference sequence). V trimming: 3 bases; J trimming: 3 bases; junction bases outside the gene matches: 1. The CDR3 is made up of 13 amino acids. The CDR3 DNA reads TGTGCCAGTAGTATGGGACTAGTCTACGAGCAGTACTTC. Protein: CASSMGLVYEQYF.

This sequence joins TRBV2 and TRBJ2-7; D might be TRBD1 (5 bases). CDR1 and CDR2 (germline): SNHLY, FYNNEI. The ends were cut back, 2 bases at V and 2 bases at J, with 16 bases in the middle. The CDR3 has 16 amino acids. CDR3 nucleotides: TGTGCCAGCAGTGAAAGGGTTATCGCCAGGGCCTACGAGCAGTACTTC. This gives the protein CASSERVIARAYEQYF.

This chain uses TRBV5-1 with TRBJ1-3; the match to TRBD1 covers 7 bases. Germline CDR1 SGHRS, CDR2 YFSETQ. The CDR3 loop spans 19 amino acids. V shed 0 bases and J 7 bases; nucleotides not matched to a gene: 19. The CDR3 here is CASSLGSPGQNLRSNTIYF. CDR3 nucleotides: TGCGCCAGCAGCTTGGGGTCCCCGGGACAGAACCTTCGCAGCAACACCATATATTTT.

The count of this clone is one. The gene calls are TRBV3-1 (or the pseudogene TRBV3-2) and TRBJ1-6; a weak D match, TRBD1 (5 bases). Germline assignment: CDR1 LGHDT and CDR2 YNNKEL (reference sequence). Trimming pared 3 bases from V and 8 bases from J, leaving 5 bases between. The CDR3 length is 12 residues. CDR3: CASSQTDSPLHF. The CDR3 DNA reads TGTGCCAGCAGCCAGACAGATTCACCCCTCCACTTT.

This chain connects TRBV3-1 (or the pseudogene TRBV3-2) to TRBJ2-2; 7 positions agree with TRBD2. The CDR3 has 16 residues. Looked up from germline, CDR1 is LGHDT and CDR2 is YNNKEL (reference sequence). V trimming: 5 bases; J trimming: 0 bases; junction bases outside the gene matches: 6. The CDR3 sequence is CASSKRGGPNTGELFF. CDR3 DNA sequence: TGTGCCAGCAGCAAAAGGGGAGGGCCGAACACCGGGGAGCTGTTTTTT.

The J gene is TRBJ2-7, the V gene TRBV18; D unclear. Germline loops: CDR1 KGHSH, CDR2 LQKENI. The V end lost 0 bases, the J end lost 5 bases, and 11 bases lay between the germline ends. The CDR3 is 14 amino acids. CDR3 residues: CASSPPPGYDEQYF. The CDR3 bases are TGTGCCAGCTCACCACCGCCAGGCTACGACGAGCAGTACTTC.

The chain recombines TRBV28 with TRBJ2-7; 7 nucleotides match TRBD2. The V gene end was trimmed by 6 bases and the J gene end by 3 bases; junction bases not matched to a gene: 8. Germline V gene sequence: CDR1 MDHEN, CDR2 SYDVKM. The CDR3 is 14 residues long. CDR3 sequence (DNA): TGTGCCAGCAGCCTGGGGGGGGTTAACTACGAGCAGTACTTC. It is translated as CASSLGGVNYEQYF.

The V gene is TRBV4-1, the J gene TRBJ2-3; a weak D match, TRBD2 (6 bases). The V and J ends lost 3 bases and 1 base respectively, with 14 bases between them. CDR1 is MGHRA, CDR2 YSYEKL, per germline. The CDR3 runs 16 residues. The CDR3 reads CASSQGGQEGTDTQYF. The CDR3 bases are TGCGCCAGCAGCCAGGGGGGTCAAGAAGGCACAGATACGCAGTATTTT.